Listed below are T cell receptor beta chains from one sample, sequenced in a study of blood T cells in healthy people across ages. One entry per CDR3 protein results from TCRdb running MiXCR on the 5' RACE reads. This table has around 970,000 distinct CDR3 sequences, just over 50% appearing once. Sequencing used blood. These receptors all come from a woman aged 60-70 years in good health. The CDR3 runs from the conserved cysteine through the conserved F or W. The order of the fields is J gene, D gene, V gene, clone size, CDR3 protein, CDR3 DNA. D genes are given only for firm matches. A row's size may be missing; if present it is once, few, many or a size class.

>TRBJ2-2|NA|TRBV14|NA
CASSLRLNTGELFF
TGTGCCAGCAGCCTGCGACTGAACACCGGGGAGCTGTTTTTT
>TRBJ2-4|NA|TRBV12-3/TRBV12-4|few
CASSLGSKNIQYF
TGTGCCAGCAGTTTAGGGTCCAAAAACATTCAGTACTTC
>TRBJ2-1|NA|TRBV14|NA
CASSQVPSSEQFF
TGTGCCAGCAGCCAAGTACCTAGCAGTGAGCAGTTCTTC
>TRBJ2-5|TRBD1|TRBV6-6|NA
CASSSGGSMGETQYF
TGTGCCAGCAGTTCAGGGGGCTCTATGGGAGAGACCCAGTACTTC
>TRBJ1-5|NA|TRBV7-6|once
CASSLAGGSQPQHF
TGTGCCAGCAGCTTAGCCGGGGGTAGTCAGCCCCAGCATTTT
>TRBJ2-5|NA|TRBV27|NA
CASSINNAQETQYF
TGTGCCAGCAGTATAAATAACGCGCAAGAGACCCAGTACTTC
>TRBJ2-3|TRBD2|TRBV28|few
CASIRGGHTDTQYF
TGTGCCAGCATCCGCGGGGGGCACACGGATACGCAGTATTTT
>TRBJ1-2|NA|TRBV5-6|NA
CASSLGGAFGYTF
TGTGCCAGCAGCCTTGGGGGGGCTTTTGGCTACACCTTC
>TRBJ2-3|TRBD2|TRBV27|few
CASSSPGLAEDTQYF
TGTGCCAGCAGTTCCCCGGGACTAGCGGAAGATACGCAGTATTTT
>TRBJ2-7|TRBD2|TRBV6-5|NA
CASKKAGTDEQYF
TGTGCCAGCAAGAAAGCGGGGACGGATGAGCAGTACTTC
>TRBJ1-6|NA|TRBV20-1|few
CSAREAMPGPESSYNSPLHF
TGCAGTGCTAGAGAGGCGATGCCTGGCCCCGAAAGCTCCTATAATTCACCCCTCCACTTT
>TRBJ2-5|NA|TRBV10-3|NA
CAISDVQGSGETQYF
TGTGCCATCAGTGATGTCCAGGGGTCAGGGGAGACCCAGTACTTC
>TRBJ1-1|NA|TRBV7-8|NA
CASSRGPYTEAFF
TGTGCCAGCAGCCGAGGACCTTACACTGAAGCTTTCTTT
>TRBJ1-2|NA|TRBV6-5|NA
CASSQSWIYGYTF
TGTGCCAGCAGTCAAAGTTGGATTTATGGCTACACCTTC
>TRBJ2-5|TRBD2|TRBV3-1|NA
CASSQGGLAAGGIYVETQYF
TGTGCCAGCAGCCAAGGGGGACTAGCAGCGGGAGGAATCTATGTAGAGACCCAGTACTTC
>TRBJ2-1|NA|TRBV6-2/TRBV6-3|NA
CASSYYSGEQFF
TGTGCCAGCAGTTACTACAGCGGAGAGCAGTTCTTC
>TRBJ2-7|NA|TRBV15|few
CATSRGLGEWFEQYF
TGTGCCACCAGCAGAGGCCTTGGGGAGTGGTTCGAGCAGTACTTC
>TRBJ2-3|TRBD2|TRBV7-6|NA
CASSGRSGASTDTQYF
TGTGCCAGCAGCGGGAGGAGCGGGGCTAGCACAGATACGCAGTATTTT
>TRBJ2-5|NA|TRBV20-1|NA
CSARDVEGQETQYF
TGCAGTGCTAGAGATGTAGAGGGTCAAGAGACCCAGTACTTC
>TRBJ2-1|TRBD2|TRBV7-2|NA
CASSYGVTSGRWDEQFF
TGTGCCAGCAGCTATGGGGTGACTAGCGGGAGGTGGGATGAGCAGTTCTTC
>TRBJ2-2|TRBD2|TRBV10-3|NA
CAISDRLAGDTGELFF
TGTGCCATCAGTGACAGGCTAGCGGGAGACACCGGGGAGCTGTTTTTT
>TRBJ2-3|NA|TRBV29-1|NA
CSVAGELTDTQYF
TGCAGCGTTGCAGGGGAACTCACAGATACGCAGTATTTT
>TRBJ1-1|NA|TRBV4-1|NA
CASSHTDRQLEAFF
TGCGCCAGCAGCCACACGGACAGACAGCTTGAAGCTTTCTTT
>TRBJ1-5|NA|TRBV2|NA
CASSTGRGSNQPQHF
TGTGCCAGCAGTACAGGGAGAGGATCTAATCAGCCCCAGCATTTT
>TRBJ2-3|TRBD2|TRBV28|NA
CASSSRLAGGDTDTQYF
TGTGCCAGCAGTTCCCGACTAGCGGGAGGGGACACAGATACGCAGTATTTT
>TRBJ2-6|TRBD1|TRBV7-2|NA
CASSPQTGGIGGANVLTF
TGTGCCAGCAGCCCCCAGACAGGGGGCATTGGTGGGGCCAACGTCCTGACTTTC
>TRBJ1-1|NA|TRBV11-2|NA
CASSLVNREAFF
TGTGCCAGCAGCTTAGTTAACAGGGAAGCTTTCTTT
>TRBJ2-3|NA|TRBV7-2|NA
CASSLESGISTDTQYF
TGTGCCAGCAGCTTAGAATCCGGGATAAGCACAGATACGCAGTATTTT
>TRBJ2-3|TRBD1|TRBV7-9|NA
CASSPFSGGPTDTQYF
TGTGCCAGCAGCCCTTTTTCAGGGGGACCCACAGATACACAGTATTTT
>TRBJ1-2|NA|TRBV7-9|few
CASSPRLATATFNYGYTF
TGTGCCAGCAGCCCCCGCCTTGCGACAGCGACTTTTAACTATGGCTACACCTTC
>TRBJ2-3|TRBD2|TRBV4-1|NA
CASSQTAAGGPEDTQYF
TGCGCCAGCAGCCAGACGGCTGCGGGGGGGCCAGAAGATACGCAGTATTTT
>TRBJ2-5|TRBD2|TRBV5-1|NA
CASSYGTSGQETQYF
TGTGCCAGCAGTTATGGGACTAGCGGGCAGGAGACCCAGTACTTC
>TRBJ2-4|TRBD2|TRBV11-1|NA
CARSQIRTSGNIQYF
TGTGCCCGCAGCCAAATTCGGACTAGCGGAAACATTCAGTACTTC
>TRBJ2-3|TRBD2|TRBV7-2|few
CASSLDGTSGTTSTDTQYF
TGTGCCAGCAGCTTAGACGGTACTAGCGGGACTACTAGCACAGATACGCAGTATTTT
>TRBJ2-1|TRBD1|TRBV29-1|NA
CSAEGQGVINEQFF
TGCAGCGCTGAAGGACAGGGGGTAATTAATGAGCAGTTCTTC
>TRBJ2-1|NA|TRBV29-1|NA
CSVEVGLAYNEQFF
TGCAGCGTTGAAGTGGGGCTAGCCTACAATGAGCAGTTCTTC
>TRBJ2-7|NA|TRBV7-8|NA
CASSSIAREQYF
TGTGCCAGCAGCTCGATTGCGAGGGAGCAGTACTTC
>TRBJ2-3|TRBD2|TRBV4-2|few
CASSQRLAGETDTQYF
TGTGCCAGCAGCCAAAGACTAGCGGGAGAGACAGATACGCAGTATTTT
>TRBJ2-1|TRBD2|TRBV6-2/TRBV6-3|NA
CASTPSGSRTNEQFF
TGTGCCAGCACCCCAAGCGGGAGTCGGACCAATGAGCAGTTCTTC
>TRBJ2-7|TRBD2|TRBV6-2/TRBV6-3|NA
CASSYGTSGRIYEQYF
TGTGCCAGCAGTTACGGGACTAGCGGGAGGATCTACGAGCAGTACTTC
>TRBJ2-5|NA|TRBV10-3|few
CAISGAEETQYF
TGTGCCATCAGTGGGGCCGAAGAGACCCAGTACTTC
>TRBJ2-2|NA|TRBV7-7|few
CASSLGVFTGELFF
TGTGCCAGCAGCTTAGGGGTCTTTACCGGGGAGCTGTTTTTT
>TRBJ2-1|NA|TRBV20-1|few
CSARNWGEQFF
TGCAGTGCTAGAAATTGGGGTGAGCAGTTCTTC
>TRBJ2-3|TRBD2|TRBV11-2|NA
CASSSGSGGTDTQYF
TGTGCCAGCAGCTCGGGGAGCGGGGGCACAGATACGCAGTATTTT
>TRBJ1-6|NA|TRBV20-1|NA
CSARVGGRNSPLHF
TGCAGTGCTAGAGTTGGAGGGAGGAATTCACCCCTCCACTTT
>TRBJ2-1|NA|TRBV13|NA
CASSPLASEKFYNEQFF
TGTGCCAGCAGCCCCCTAGCGTCAGAAAAATTCTACAATGAGCAGTTCTTC
>TRBJ2-1|NA|TRBV29-1|NA
CSVDRVSNEQFF
TGCAGCGTTGACCGGGTCTCGAATGAGCAGTTCTTC
>TRBJ2-7|TRBD1|TRBV10-3|NA
CAISESTPGQGYEQYF
TGTGCCATCAGTGAGTCGACCCCGGGACAGGGCTACGAGCAGTACTTC
>TRBJ2-7|TRBD2|TRBV4-1|NA
CASSQDKDSAWSGRVYEQYF
TGCGCCAGCAGCCAAGATAAGGACAGTGCCTGGAGCGGGAGGGTTTACGAGCAGTACTTC
>TRBJ1-5|NA|TRBV28|NA
CASSSGTFNQPQHF
TGTGCCAGCAGTTCCGGGACCTTCAATCAGCCCCAGCATTTT
>TRBJ2-5|NA|TRBV3-1|NA
CASSHLASLETQYF
TGTGCCAGCAGCCACCTGGCAAGTTTGGAGACCCAGTACTTC
>TRBJ2-7|TRBD1|TRBV5-1|few
CASSKDRVHEQYF
TGCGCCAGCAGCAAGGACAGGGTCCACGAGCAGTACTTC
>TRBJ1-4|TRBD1|TRBV7-2|NA
CASRPIGYRGEKLFF
TGTGCCAGCAGACCTATCGGGTACAGGGGTGAAAAACTGTTTTTT
>TRBJ1-5|TRBD1|TRBV20-1|NA
CSARDRGLFQPQHF
TGCAGTGCTAGGGACAGGGGGTTGTTTCAGCCCCAGCATTTT
>TRBJ1-4|NA|TRBV18|NA
CASSPPGFRTNEKLFF
TGTGCCAGCTCACCACCGGGATTTCGAACTAATGAAAAACTGTTTTTT